This entry lists 21 T cell receptor beta chains sequenced from one sample in a study of T-cell reconstitution after alpha-beta-depleted transplantation in children. The TCRbeta library was prepared with unique molecular identifiers. Each CDR3 protein gets one entry after TCRdb re-called the PCR reads with MiXCR. The sample shows 350,000 to 500,000 distinct CDR3 sequences, 43% of them seen only once. Source: PBMCs, taken before TCRalphabeta/CD19-depleted stem cell transplant. These receptor sequences come from a girl aged 2 to 9 with aplastic anemia, due to receive a stem cell transplant.

The chain combines TRBV7-3 with TRBJ2-1; 10 bases are shared with TRBD1. This CDR3 has 16 amino acids. The germline V gene encodes CDR1 SGHTA and CDR2 FQGTGA. V was clipped by 1 base and J by 2 bases; unmatched bases: 2. CDR3 nucleotides: TGTGCCAGCAGCTTAAGGGGACAGGGGCCCTACAATGAGCAGTTCTTC. Protein sequence: CASSLRGQGPYNEQFF.

CDR3: CASAFGGAHEQYF. The CDR3 DNA is TGTGCCAGCGCGTTCGGGGGGGCGCACGAGCAGTACTTC. J is TRBJ2-7 and V is TRBV12-3 or TRBV12-4, with 8 nucleotides matching TRBD2. The length of the CDR3 is 13 residues. The V and J ends lost 8 bases and 5 bases, in that order; junction bases with no gene match: 8.

The rearrangement joins TRBV28 to TRBJ1-5; TRBD1 matches 10 bases. With V trimmed by 6 bases and J by 4 bases, 9 bases remained unmatched. The germline gives CDR1 MDHEN, CDR2 SYDVKM. The CDR3 is made up of 16 amino acids. The CDR3: CASRGVMGQGNQPQHF. CDR3 DNA sequence: TGTGCCAGCAGGGGTGTGATGGGACAGGGGAATCAGCCCCAGCATTTT.

The sample holds many counts of this clonotype. The rearrangement joins TRBV7-8 to TRBJ2-1; no clear D. Germline CDR1 SGHVS, CDR2 FQNEAQ. Trimming removed 1 base from V and 3 bases from J, with 10 bases in between. The CDR3 covers 15 residues. This chain's CDR3 is CASSLDRAVYNEQFF. CDR3 bases: TGTGCCAGCAGCTTAGATAGGGCAGTCTACAATGAGCAGTTCTTC.

V usage is TRBV2 and J usage is TRBJ2-5, with 9 bases lining up with TRBD1. CDR1 is SNHLY, CDR2 FYNNEI, per germline. Unmatched junction bases numbered 7, after V lost 6 bases and J lost 2 bases. This CDR3 is 15 amino acids long. CDR3 sequence: CASSSQGARQETQYF. CDR3 sequence (DNA): TGTGCCAGCAGCTCACAGGGGGCGCGTCAAGAGACCCAGTACTTC.

This clonotype was observed at least ten times. The chain links TRBV7-9 to TRBJ1-5; D unresolved. V was trimmed by 2 bases and J by 0 bases, leaving 8 bases between them. From germline, CDR1 is SEHNR and CDR2 FQNEAQ (reference sequence). The CDR3 covers 15 residues. CDR3 nucleotides: TGTGCCAGCAGCTTACATTCGGCTAGCAATCAGCCCCAGCATTTT. The encoded protein is CASSLHSASNQPQHF. The full variable domain, its missing parts supplied by reference TRBV7-9 and TRBJ1-5, is DTGVSQNPRHKITKRGQNVTFRCDPISEHNRLYWYRQTLGQGPEFLTYFQNEAQLEKSRLLSDRFSAERPKGSFSTLEIQRTEQGDSAMYLCASSLHSASNQPQHFGDGTRLSIL.

The chain couples TRBV15 to TRBJ2-3, with D possibly being TRBD1 (6 bases). CDR3 length: 17 residues. Per germline, CDR1 LNHNV and CDR2 YYDKDF (reference sequence). V lost 0 bases, J lost 4 bases, and 17 bases lay in between. The CDR3 region is CATSRDLRTGSADTQYF. Written as DNA, the CDR3 is TGTGCCACCAGCAGAGATCTTCGCACAGGGAGTGCAGATACGCAGTATTTT. Filled out from reference TRBV15 and TRBJ2-3, the complete variable domain reads DAMVIQNPRYQVTQFGKPVTLSCSQTLNHNVMYWYQQKSSQAPKLLFHYYDKDFNNEADTPDNFQSRRPNTSFCFLDIRSPGLGDTAMYLCATSRDLRTGSADTQYFGPGTRLTVL.

V gene TRBV4-1 combines with J gene TRBJ2-3; 11 nucleotides match TRBD2. The V and J ends lost 1 base and 4 bases, in that order; junction bases with no gene match: 10. Germline CDR1 MGHRA, CDR2 YSYEKL. The CDR3 is 18 residues long. The CDR3 bases are TGCGCCAGCAGCCAAGGACTAGCGGGAAGTCAAAGCGCAGATACGCAGTATTTT. It encodes CASSQGLAGSQSADTQYF.

This clonotype was recorded many times. This rearrangement joins TRBV20-1 to TRBJ2-7, with D unresolved. This CDR3 is built from 12 residues. Germline loops: CDR1 DFQATT, CDR2 SNEGSKA (reference sequence). The V end was cut by 3 bases, the J end by 3 bases, with 9 bases between. DNA of the CDR3: TGCAGTGCTAGCTCGGCTGACTACGAGCAGTACTTC. Amino acid sequence: CSASSADYEQYF.

The chain carries TRBV5-1 and TRBJ2-5, with D perhaps matching TRBD1 (6 bases). Trimming left V 4 bases short and J 0 bases short, with 16 bases between. The CDR3 totals 16 residues. CDR1 SGHRS and CDR2 YFSETQ come from the germline V gene. The CDR3 DNA reads as TGCGCCAGCAGCCCCGTAGCAGGGGCGAACCAAGAGACCCAGTACTTC. Amino acids: CASSPVAGANQETQYF.

This sequence joins TRBV7-9 and TRBJ2-1, with TRBD2 matching 8 bases. Germline CDR1 is SEHNR and CDR2 is FQNEAQ (reference sequence). This CDR3 has 16 residues. Unmatched junction bases numbered 14, after V lost 5 bases and J lost 8 bases. CDR3 sequence: CASSLLGAAGADEQFF. The CDR3 DNA follows: TGTGCCAGCAGCCTACTTGGGGCAGCGGGAGCGGATGAGCAGTTCTTC. Full variable domain (missing parts from reference TRBV7-9 and TRBJ2-1): DTGVSQNPRHKITKRGQNVTFRCDPISEHNRLYWYRQTLGQGPEFLTYFQNEAQLEKSRLLSDRFSAERPKGSFSTLEIQRTEQGDSAMYLCASSLLGAAGADEQFFGPGTRLTVL.

This chain links TRBV29-1 with TRBJ2-7; D is unresolved. The CDR3 loop spans 14 amino acids. Germline CDR1 and CDR2: SQVTM and ANQGSEA. V lost 6 bases to trimming and J lost 3 bases, with 18 bases between them. CDR3 in DNA: TGCAGCGTCCAGGCCGGAACACCCTTCTACGAGCAGTACTTC. This sequence encodes CSVQAGTPFYEQYF.

The chain employs TRBV4-1 and TRBJ2-3, with 10 bases that match TRBD1. This CDR3 is built from 17 residues. Trimming took 5 bases from V and 5 from J; bases not matched to a gene: 13. Germline lookup yields CDR1 MGHRA and CDR2 YSYEKL. DNA of the CDR3: TGCGCCAGCAGCGGAGACAGGGGGCTAGCGTGGGGAGATACGCAGTATTTT. Amino acids: CASSGDRGLAWGDTQYF.

The rearrangement joins TRBV11-2 to TRBJ2-3, with 15 bases identical to TRBD2. Germline V lookup: CDR1 SGHAT, CDR2 FQNNGV. Trimming removed 4 bases from V and 5 bases from J; junction bases left unmatched: 4. CDR3 length: 16 amino acids. As DNA, the CDR3 is TGTGCCAGCAGCTGGACTAGCGGGGGGGCCGAAGATACGCAGTATTTT. Translation gives CASSWTSGGAEDTQYF.

The table lists this clonotype with a few counts. The chain employs TRBV7-2 and TRBJ2-7; 7 positions match TRBD2. In germline, CDR1 is SGHTA, CDR2 FQGNSA. CDR3 length: 14 residues. V lost 2 bases to trimming and J lost 6 bases; unmatched junction nucleotides: 7. The CDR3 protein is CASSLSAGVGEQYF. CDR3 sequence (DNA): TGTGCCAGCAGCTTAAGTGCGGGAGTCGGCGAGCAGTACTTC. Filled out from reference TRBV7-2 and TRBJ2-7, the complete variable domain reads GAGVSQSPSNKVTEKGKDVELRCDPISGHTALYWYRQSLGQGLEFLIYFQGNSAPDKSGLPSDRFSAERTGGSVSTLTIQRTQQEDSAVYLCASSLSAGVGEQYFGPGTRLTVT.

About this clonotype: The junction departs from the called germline gene at one end, perhaps through a read error. The rearrangement links TRBV30 to TRBJ2-7; TRBD1 agrees at 8 bases. The CDR3 runs 11 residues. Germline V CDR1 and CDR2: GTSNPN, SVGIG (reference sequence). The CDR3 spells CAWSTPGTGEF. DNA for the CDR3: TGTGCCTGGAGTACCCCCGGGACAGGCGAATTC.

This clonotype came up many times. CDR3 nucleotides: TGCAGTGCTAGAGATTTTGGACAGGGAGGGAATCAGCCCCAGCATTTT. This codes for CSARDFGQGGNQPQHF. The J gene is TRBJ1-5, the V gene TRBV20-1, with TRBD1 matching over 8 bases. Looked up from germline, CDR1 is DFQATT and CDR2 is SNEGSKA (reference sequence). Losses at the gene ends were 0 bases for V and 4 bases for J; bases not matched to a gene: 8. CDR3 length: 16 amino acids.

The genes are TRBV7-2 and TRBJ2-2, with 11 bases aligning to TRBD2. The CDR3 is 16 residues long. CDR1 and CDR2 (germline): SGHTA, FQGNSA. With V trimmed by 5 bases and J by 5 bases, 7 bases remained unmatched. The CDR3 spells CASSLRLAGFTGELFF. CDR3 coding DNA: TGTGCCAGCAGCCTCAGACTAGCGGGGTTTACCGGGGAGCTGTTTTTT.

The CDR3, as DNA: TGTGCCAGCAGCTTGGGAGGGACAGGAAGCACAGATACGCAGTATTTT. This gives the protein CASSLGGTGSTDTQYF. The chain recombines TRBV5-5 with TRBJ2-3, with 8 bases that match TRBD1. The CDR3 is 16 amino acids. Germline CDR1 reads SGHKS; CDR2 reads YYEKEE (reference sequence). V was pared by 0 bases and J by 0 bases, with 3 bases of the junction left unmatched.

The chain recombines TRBV5-1 with TRBJ2-1, with D uncertain. The CDR3 runs to 13 residues. Trimming took off 4 bases at V and 5 bases at J, with 10 bases between the two ends. Per the germline V gene, CDR1 is SGHRS and CDR2 is YFSETQ. The CDR3 is CASSPNTDNEQFF. The DNA for the CDR3 is TGCGCCAGCAGCCCGAACACGGACAATGAGCAGTTCTTC.

The V gene is TRBV29-1, the J gene TRBJ2-3, with D perhaps matching TRBD1 (6 bases). The germline V gene encodes CDR1 SQVTM and CDR2 ANQGSEA. Between the trimmed V and J ends, which lost 6 bases and 4 bases, there was a span of 23 bases. This CDR3 contains 16 residues. CDR3 residues: CSVAPGPRGIADTQYF. CDR3 in DNA: TGCAGCGTCGCCCCCGGTCCCAGGGGAATCGCAGATACGCAGTATTTT.